Below are 11 T cell receptor beta chains sequenced from a single sample in a study of blood T cell repertoires in COVID-19 (dated by TCRdb to the early 2020s). Library preparation was by the immunoSEQ multiplex PCR assay. Here the immuneACCESS table is served through TCRdb, limited to in-frame sequences with V and J called. Missing clones are a known gap in these copies; in checked studies unresolved V genes cover under half, and the rest lacks a known reason. The sample table holds under 85,000 clones, of which around 89% were seen once. The ten largest account for approximately 15% of the sample. Sequencing was carried out using peripheral blood. The origin of the receptors is a man between 65 and 80 years old with active or convalescent COVID-19.

The chain carries TRBV18 and TRBJ2-1, with TRBD2 identical over 8 bases. The V gene's germline CDR1 is KGHSH and CDR2 LQKENI. V was pared by 3 bases and J by 6 bases, with 7 bases of the junction left unmatched. The CDR3 sequence is 15 residues long. The CDR3 DNA follows: TGTGCCAGCTCACCTAAAGAGCGGGAGTCCAATGAGCAGTTCTTC. Protein: CASSPKERESNEQFF.

The rearrangement uses TRBV7-2 and TRBJ2-7; 12 bases are a match to TRBD2. After removal of 4 bases from V and 5 bases from J, the junction contained 6 bases not matched to a gene. The CDR3 loop spans 15 amino acids. CDR1 and CDR2 from the germline V gene are SGHTA and FQGNSA. DNA for the CDR3: TGTGCCAGCAGCTCGTATACTAGCGGGAGGAACGAGCAGTACTTC. Protein sequence: CASSSYTSGRNEQYF. The full variable domain, in which reference TRBV7-2 and TRBJ2-7 provide the parts outside the CDR3, is GAGVSQSPSNKVTEKGKDVELRCDPISGHTALYWYRQSLGQGLEFLIYFQGNSAPDKSGLPSDRFSAERTGGSVSTLTIQRTQQEDSAVYLCASSSYTSGRNEQYFGPGTRLTVT.

The genes are TRBV11-3 and TRBJ2-3; no clear D. Germline V gene sequence: CDR1 SGHNT, CDR2 YENEEA. The CDR3 has 14 residues. V lost 5 bases and J 0 bases, leaving 9 bases between the germline ends. The CDR3 loop is CASSNGHSTDTQYF. The CDR3 bases are TGTGCCAGCAGCAATGGCCATAGCACAGATACGCAGTATTTT.

The chain has TRBV18 and TRBJ1-2; perhaps TRBD1 as D (6 bases). CDR1 KGHSH and CDR2 LQKENI come from the germline V gene. The CDR3 spans 17 residues. Trimming pared 6 bases from V and 3 bases from J, leaving 23 bases between. This chain's CDR3 is CASSSLGGQMDHYGYTF. CDR3 in DNA: TGTGCCAGCTCCAGTTTAGGCGGACAGATGGACCACTATGGCTACACCTTC. The full variable domain, rest sourced from reference TRBV18 and TRBJ1-2, is NAGVMQNPRHLVRRRGQEARLRCSPMKGHSHVYWYRQLPEEGLKFMVYLQKENIIDESGMPKERFSAEFPKEGPSILRIQQVVRGDSAAYFCASSSLGGQMDHYGYTFGSGTRLTVV.

This clone is a singleton in its sample. V gene TRBV16 combines with J gene TRBJ2-7; tentatively, D is TRBD2 (6 bases). Trimming left V 6 bases short and J 4 bases short, with 10 bases between. The CDR3 runs to 12 residues. Germline V gene sequence: CDR1 KGHSY, CDR2 FQNENV. DNA of the CDR3: TGTGCCAGCAGTCAGGGAGGTTACGAGCAGTACTTC. Its protein product is CASSQGGYEQYF.

The rearrangement links TRBV4-3 to TRBJ1-2, with D possibly matching TRBD1 (5 bases). Germline CDR1 and CDR2: LGHNA and YSLEER. V was cut by 1 base and J by 4 bases, with 16 bases left in between. The CDR3 length is 16 residues. Here the CDR3 reads CASSQGSGGRGYGYTF. CDR3 coding DNA: TGCGCCAGCAGCCAAGGTTCGGGGGGTCGGGGCTATGGCTACACCTTC.

The chain links TRBV18 to TRBJ1-2; D not certain. V was pared by 3 bases and J by 3 bases, with 14 bases between. Per germline, CDR1 KGHSH and CDR2 LQKENI. CDR3 length equals 15 residues. CDR3 DNA sequence: TGTGCCAGCTCACCCCAGGCGGGTCCGTACTATGGCTACACCTTC. Protein product: CASSPQAGPYYGYTF. The variable domain in full, completed from reference TRBV18 and TRBJ1-2, reads NAGVMQNPRHLVRRRGQEARLRCSPMKGHSHVYWYRQLPEEGLKFMVYLQKENIIDESGMPKERFSAEFPKEGPSILRIQQVVRGDSAAYFCASSPQAGPYYGYTFGSGTRLTVV.

This chain links TRBV5-1 with TRBJ1-5; D remains unclear. With 0 bases removed from V and 4 bases from J, the gap between germline ends came to 5 bases. The CDR3 contains 13 residues. Germline-derived CDR1 and CDR2 are SGHRS and YFSETQ. The CDR3 loop is CASSLALNQPQHF. The DNA for the CDR3 is TGCGCCAGCAGCTTGGCCTTAAATCAGCCCCAGCATTTT.

The chain is built from TRBV7-9 and TRBJ2-3; 8 nucleotides match TRBD2. CDR3 length: 13 amino acids. Trimming removed 7 bases from V and 6 bases from J; junction bases left unmatched: 6. Germline V lookup: CDR1 SEHNR, CDR2 FQNEAQ (reference sequence). In DNA form, the CDR3 reads TGTGCCAGCACTCGGGAGGGCGTGGATACGCAGTATTTT. Translated: CASTREGVDTQYF.

This chain's CDR3 is CAWRRTGGILGTEAFF. CDR3 DNA: TGTGCCTGGAGGCGGACAGGGGGCATTCTTGGCACTGAAGCTTTCTTT. The chain uses TRBV30 and TRBJ1-1, with 11 bases matching TRBD1. Germline CDR1 and CDR2: GTSNPN and SVGIG (reference sequence). The trim removed 3 bases at V and 4 bases at J, leaving 10 bases unmatched. This CDR3 spans 16 amino acids.

The chain employs TRBV3-1 (or the pseudogene TRBV3-2) and TRBJ2-7; 10 bases are shared with TRBD2. Trimming cost V 0 bases and J 3 bases; bases outside gene matches: 8. Germline loops: CDR1 LGHDT, CDR2 YNNKEL (reference sequence). The CDR3 sequence is 17 residues long. CDR3 amino acids: CASSQDLAGASIYEQYF. The CDR3 DNA reads as TGTGCCAGCAGCCAAGACCTAGCGGGAGCATCAATCTACGAGCAGTACTTC.